Described below is a single T cell receptor (beta chain) sequence and its context. A read error may produce the germline difference seen at one junction end. These data belong to a study of shared clonotypes between healthy human individuals. Study context: For every donor, three CD4 naive, three CD4 memory, two CD8 naive and one CD8 memory plates were used.

Researchers partitioned CD4+ cells into CD45RA+ naive and CD45RA-negative memory subsets. Original processing methods: In the immunoSEQ data, sequences were junction-only and lacked quality scores, so filtering differed. Generated by immunoSEQ multiplex PCR, the TCRdb table keeps only in-frame clones and is missing some. The DNA gave D and trimming, while V, J and clone size come from that table. The table has just under 350,000 clones, roughly 70% seen once; the top ten hold about 10%. In germline, CDR1 is SGHDT, CDR2 YYEEEE. The CDR3 spans 14 residues. The sample was memory CD4+ T cells sorted from blood. Subset described: CD45RA-negative fraction. V usage is TRBV5-6 and J usage is TRBJ2-7, with 11 bases that match TRBD2. The receptor was derived from a man aged 25-40 years in good health. CDR3 sequence: CASAPGLAVSPYLF. The CDR3 nucleotides read TGTGCCAGCGCACCGGGACTAGCGGTTAGTCCTTATCTCTTC.